The entry below describes one TCR beta chain. The target antigen is unknown. There are 13 residues in the CDR3. V was cut by 6 bases and J by 4 bases, with 9 bases left in between. This entry comes from a study of T cell responses to AZD1222 COVID-19 vaccine. Study outcomes and limitations: Repertoire sampling happened only post peak T cell response. With dominance at 160-218 and 743-854, vaccine-associated CD4 TCRs spanned spike.

The method was immunoSEQ multiplex PCR; TCRdb's version includes in-frame clones alone and lacks a portion of them. The data hold some 150,000 clones, with 82% observed a single time. Sequences were derived from peripheral blood, sampled on day 0 of MenACWY control vaccination. V usage is TRBV12-3 or TRBV12-4 and J usage is TRBJ2-2; perhaps D is TRBD1 or TRBD2 (5 bases each). This receptor was identified in an adult in good health. The CDR3 sequence: CASSRGATGELFF. CDR3 nucleotide sequence: TGTGCCAGCAGCCGAGGGGCCACCGGGGAGCTGTTTTTT.